A selection of T cell receptor beta chains follows, all from one sample in a study of OX40 agonist ivuxolimab in advanced cancers. The assay was immunoSEQ multiplex PCR, and TCRdb's table has in-frame clones only and misses some. The sample lists about 18,000 clones, 78% occurring once. The source was CD4+ or CD8+ T cells sorted from blood, collected in a trial of the OX40 agonist ivuxolimab. The receptors here all came from an adult with an advanced solid tumor such as melanoma, head and neck, liver or kidney cancer. Each CDR3 is given with its conserved first and last residue. The order of the fields is clone size, D gene, V gene, J gene, CDR3 protein, CDR3 DNA. The D gene is left open where the match is weak. The size entry is marked missing in some rows and otherwise reads once, few, many or a size class.

NA	TRBD1	TRBV2	TRBJ1-4	CASSRGQGNEKLFF	TGTGCCAGCAGTCGGGGACAGGGGAATGAAAAACTGTTTTTT
NA	TRBD2	TRBV9	TRBJ2-1	CASSAAGISYNEQFF	TGTGCCAGCAGTGCAGCGGGAATCTCCTACAATGAGCAGTTCTTC
once	NA	TRBV10-3	TRBJ1-2	CASTEGYGYTF	TGTGCCAGCACGGAGGGGTATGGCTACACCTTC
NA	TRBD1	TRBV6-1	TRBJ2-5	CASSESCVLGTGDQSWETQYF	TGTGCCAGCAGTGAATCGTGCGTCTTGGGGACAGGGGATCAGAGTTGGGAGACCCAGTACTTC
NA	TRBD1	TRBV19	TRBJ2-3	CASREGTGSSDTQYF	TGTGCCAGCCGTGAGGGGACAGGCAGTTCAGATACGCAGTATTTT
NA	NA	TRBV5-1	TRBJ2-7	CASSLSSRGGEQYF	TGCGCCAGCAGCTTGTCTTCGAGGGGGGGGGAGCAGTACTTC
NA	NA	TRBV28	TRBJ2-7	CASSLSETYEQYF	TGTGCCAGCAGTTTATCAGAGACCTACGAGCAGTACTTC
NA	TRBD1	TRBV6-1	TRBJ1-4	CASSEVTGGGGEKLFF	TGTGCCAGCAGTGAAGTTACAGGGGGAGGAGGTGAAAAACTGTTTTTT
NA	TRBD1	TRBV19	TRBJ1-2	CASSHTGTGIVNYGYTF	TGTGCCAGTAGCCATACCGGGACAGGGATTGTTAACTATGGCTACACCTTC
NA	TRBD1	TRBV10-3	TRBJ1-5	CAISESGGGQPQHF	TGTGCCATCAGTGAATCAGGGGGCGGTCAGCCCCAGCATTTT
NA	NA	TRBV5-1	TRBJ2-3	CASSLRVTTDTQYF	TGCGCCAGCAGCCTGCGGGTCACCACAGATACGCAGTATTTT
NA	NA	TRBV19	TRBJ2-1	CASSIAGEPRMGQFF	TGTGCCAGTAGTATTGCAGGCGAACCGCGAATGGGGCAGTTCTTC
NA	TRBD2	TRBV6-1	TRBJ2-1	CASSDGLAGYSYNEQFF	TGTGCCAGCAGTGACGGACTAGCGGGATACTCCTACAATGAGCAGTTCTTC
NA	NA	TRBV4-1	TRBJ2-1	CASSQVNLVAVDEQFF	TGCGCCAGCAGCCAAGTGAATCTGGTGGCAGTGGATGAGCAGTTCTTC
NA	NA	TRBV5-1	TRBJ1-4	CASSLQRLPATNEKLFF	TGCGCCAGCAGCTTGCAGCGCCTACCTGCAACTAATGAAAAACTGTTTTTT
NA	NA	TRBV7-2	TRBJ2-3	CASSLWDFPSTDTQYF	TGTGCCAGCAGCTTATGGGACTTCCCTAGCACAGATACGCAGTATTTT
NA	NA	TRBV10-3	TRBJ2-5	CAIRSDGQGGETQYF	TGTGCCATCAGAAGTGATGGACAGGGAGGGGAGACCCAGTACTTC
NA	NA	TRBV6-6	TRBJ2-7	CASTPSPDYYEQYF	TGTGCCAGCACCCCGAGCCCCGATTACTACGAGCAGTACTTC
once	NA	TRBV11-2	TRBJ1-1	CASSLVQGTEAFF	TGTGCCAGCAGCTTAGTGCAGGGTACTGAAGCTTTCTTT
NA	NA	TRBV10-1	TRBJ2-5	CASISAETQYF	TGCGCCAGCATTTCTGCGGAAACCCAGTACTTC
NA	TRBD1	TRBV5-4	TRBJ2-7	CASSRDRANSYEQYF	TGTGCCAGCAGCCGAGACAGGGCCAACTCCTACGAGCAGTACTTC
few	NA	TRBV27	TRBJ1-1	CASSLIPTGWATEAFF	TGTGCCAGCAGTCTAATCCCTACAGGGTGGGCCACTGAAGCTTTCTTT
NA	NA	TRBV27	TRBJ1-6	CASSLYGDTNSPLHF	TGTGCCAGCAGTTTATACGGGGATACTAATTCACCCCTCCACTTT
NA	NA	TRBV6-5	TRBJ1-2	CASSSTGGLRYTF	TGTGCCAGCAGTTCGACAGGAGGTCTCCGCTACACCTTC
NA	NA	TRBV27	TRBJ2-7	CASSPSARRHEQYF	TGTGCCAGCAGCCCGTCGGCGAGGCGCCACGAGCAGTACTTC
medium-sized	NA	TRBV11-2	TRBJ1-2	CASSLRDWPYGYTF	TGTGCCAGCAGCTTACGGGATTGGCCCTATGGCTACACCTTC
NA	NA	TRBV27	TRBJ2-7	CASSSIPGLKGEQYF	TGTGCCAGCAGTTCCATCCCGGGACTCAAGGGCGAGCAGTACTTC
NA	TRBD2	TRBV7-3	TRBJ2-5	CASSPRTSGQETQYF	TGTGCCAGCAGCCCTCGGACTAGCGGACAAGAGACCCAGTACTTC
NA	TRBD2	TRBV19	TRBJ2-3	CASSIELATNTQYF	TGTGCCAGTAGTATAGAACTAGCGACAAATACGCAGTATTTT
NA	NA	TRBV6-5	TRBJ1-2	CASSYGLGLNYGYTF	TGTGCCAGCAGTTACGGGTTGGGGTTAAACTATGGCTACACCTTC
NA	TRBD2	TRBV29-1	TRBJ2-3	CSVEERGRGGARRVGTDTQYF	TGCAGCGTTGAAGAACGGGGGCGGGGGGGCGCCCGCCGGGTCGGCACAGATACGCAGTATTTT
NA	NA	TRBV30	TRBJ1-2	CAWSIGRRIMGRGDYGYTF	TGTGCCTGGAGTATAGGCCGAAGGATAATGGGACGGGGAGACTATGGCTACACCTTC
once	TRBD1	TRBV19	TRBJ2-2	CASSLTGGGGELFF	TGTGCCAGTAGTTTAACAGGGGGCGGCGGGGAGCTGTTTTTT
NA	NA	TRBV4-3	TRBJ2-5	CASSRGGVGGQETQYF	TGCGCCAGCAGCCGGGGTGGGGTGGGCGGCCAAGAGACCCAGTACTTC
once	NA	TRBV30	TRBJ2-7	CAWSTGGKQYF	TGTGCCTGGAGTACCGGGGGCAAGCAGTACTTC
NA	TRBD1	TRBV28	TRBJ1-5	CASSPSGTGGISNQPQHF	TGTGCCAGCAGCCCATCCGGGACAGGGGGGATTAGCAATCAGCCCCAGCATTTT
NA	TRBD2	TRBV18	TRBJ2-3	CASSQSDPGLVADTQYF	TGTGCCAGCTCCCAATCAGATCCGGGACTAGTGGCAGATACGCAGTATTTT
NA	TRBD1	TRBV19	TRBJ2-5	CATQGIQETQYF	TGTGCCACACAGGGGATCCAAGAGACCCAGTACTTC
NA	TRBD1	TRBV29-1	TRBJ1-1	CSVEGAQGPHFF	TGCAGCGTTGAAGGAGCACAGGGGCCCCATTTCTTT
NA	TRBD2	TRBV5-1	TRBJ2-5	CASSTTSMGSETQYF	TGCGCCAGCAGCACGACTAGCATGGGATCGGAGACCCAGTACTTC
NA	TRBD1	TRBV6-1	TRBJ2-5	CASSVSGGELETQYF	TGTGCCAGCAGTGTGTCAGGGGGCGAGTTAGAGACCCAGTACTTC
once	NA	TRBV6-6	TRBJ2-2	CASTTGQGNTGELFF	TGTGCCAGCACCACGGGGCAGGGCAACACCGGGGAGCTGTTTTTT
NA	NA	TRBV30	TRBJ1-5	CAWSTGFGNQPQHF	TGTGCCTGGAGTACAGGGTTTGGCAATCAGCCCCAGCATTTT
NA	TRBD2	TRBV4-2	TRBJ2-2	CASSQDRRKLASGKNTGELFF	TGTGCCAGCAGCCAAGATCGGCGTAAGTTGGCTAGCGGGAAGAACACCGGGGAGCTGTTTTTT
few	TRBD1	TRBV13	TRBJ2-7	CASSSRDRSIDEQYF	TGTGCCAGCAGCTCCCGGGACAGGAGTATCGACGAGCAGTACTTC
few	NA	TRBV7-2	TRBJ2-7	CASTPDSYEQYF	TGTGCCAGCACCCCTGACTCCTACGAGCAGTACTTC
medium-sized	NA	TRBV6-4	TRBJ2-7	CASSESPRHEQYF	TGTGCCAGCAGTGAGTCTCCGCGGCACGAGCAGTACTTC
NA	TRBD2	TRBV7-7	TRBJ2-5	CASSLGSSGGLTETQYF	TGTGCCAGCAGCTTAGGGAGTAGCGGGGGGTTAACGGAGACCCAGTACTTC
NA	NA	TRBV28	TRBJ1-1	CASTPRTMNTEAFF	TGTGCCAGCACACCGCGGACGATGAACACTGAAGCTTTCTTT
NA	NA	TRBV6-1	TRBJ2-2	CASRRNTGELFF	TGTGCCAGCAGACGGAACACCGGGGAGCTGTTTTTT